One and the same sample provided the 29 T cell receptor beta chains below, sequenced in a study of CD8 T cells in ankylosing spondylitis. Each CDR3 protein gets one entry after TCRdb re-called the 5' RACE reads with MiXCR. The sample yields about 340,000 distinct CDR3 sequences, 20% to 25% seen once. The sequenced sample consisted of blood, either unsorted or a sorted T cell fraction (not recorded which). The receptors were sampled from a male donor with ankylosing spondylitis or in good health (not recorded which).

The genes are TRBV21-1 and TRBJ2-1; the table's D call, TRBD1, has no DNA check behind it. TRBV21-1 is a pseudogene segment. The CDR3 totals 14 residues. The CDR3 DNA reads TGTGCCAGCAGCCCCCTGCCTGGATCCGATGAGCAGTTCTTC. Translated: CASSPLPGSDEQFF.

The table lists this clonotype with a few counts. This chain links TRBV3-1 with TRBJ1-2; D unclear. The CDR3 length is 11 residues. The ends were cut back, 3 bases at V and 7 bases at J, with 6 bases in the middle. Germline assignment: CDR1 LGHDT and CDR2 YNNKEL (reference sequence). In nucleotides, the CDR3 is TGTGCCAGCAGCCAGTTGGGTGGCTACACCTTC. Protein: CASSQLGGYTF. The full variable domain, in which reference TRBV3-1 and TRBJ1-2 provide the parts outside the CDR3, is DTAVSQTPKYLVTQMGNDKSIKCEQNLGHDTMYWYKQDSKKFLKIMFSYNNKELIINETVPNRFSPKSPDKAHLNLHINSLELGDSAVYFCASSQLGGYTFGSGTRLTVV.

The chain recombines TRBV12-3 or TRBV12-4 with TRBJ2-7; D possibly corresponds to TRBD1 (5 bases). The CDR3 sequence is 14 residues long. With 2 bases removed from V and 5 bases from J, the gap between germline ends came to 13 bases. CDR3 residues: CASSLSRVGNEQYF. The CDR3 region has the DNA TGTGCCAGCAGTTTATCCAGGGTGGGGAACGAGCAGTACTTC.

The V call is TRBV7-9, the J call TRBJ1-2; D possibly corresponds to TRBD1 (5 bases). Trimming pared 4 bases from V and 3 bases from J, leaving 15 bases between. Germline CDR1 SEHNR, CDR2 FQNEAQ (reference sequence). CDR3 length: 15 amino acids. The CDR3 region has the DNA TGTGCCAGCAGCTCAGGGTTTTCGGGCGACTATGGCTACACCTTC. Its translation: CASSSGFSGDYGYTF. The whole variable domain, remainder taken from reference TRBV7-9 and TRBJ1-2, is DTGVSQNPRHKITKRGQNVTFRCDPISEHNRLYWYRQTLGQGPEFLTYFQNEAQLEKSRLLSDRFSAERPKGSFSTLEIQRTEQGDSAMYLCASSSGFSGDYGYTFGSGTRLTVV.

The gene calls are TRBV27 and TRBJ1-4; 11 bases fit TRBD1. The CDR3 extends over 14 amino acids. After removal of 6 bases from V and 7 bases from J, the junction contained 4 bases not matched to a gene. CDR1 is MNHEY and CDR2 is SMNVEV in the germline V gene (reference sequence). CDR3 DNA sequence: TGTGCCAGCAGCACTGGACAGGGGGCTGAAAAACTGTTTTTT. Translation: CASSTGQGAEKLFF.

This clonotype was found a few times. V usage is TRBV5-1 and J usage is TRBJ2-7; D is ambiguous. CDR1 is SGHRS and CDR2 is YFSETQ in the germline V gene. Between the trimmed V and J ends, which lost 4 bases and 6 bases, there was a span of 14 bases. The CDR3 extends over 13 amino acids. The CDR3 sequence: CASSPVVPSEQYF. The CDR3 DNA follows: TGCGCCAGCAGCCCGGTGGTGCCCTCCGAGCAGTACTTC.

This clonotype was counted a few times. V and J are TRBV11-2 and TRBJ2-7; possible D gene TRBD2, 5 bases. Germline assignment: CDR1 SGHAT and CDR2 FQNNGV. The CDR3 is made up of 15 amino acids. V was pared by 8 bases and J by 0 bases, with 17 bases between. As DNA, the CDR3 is TGTGCCAGCTCCCGGGCGGGCCCCTCCTCCTACGAGCAGTACTTC. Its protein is CASSRAGPSSYEQYF.

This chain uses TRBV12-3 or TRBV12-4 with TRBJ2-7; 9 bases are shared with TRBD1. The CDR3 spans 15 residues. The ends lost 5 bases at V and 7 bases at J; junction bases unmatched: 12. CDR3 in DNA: TGTGCCAGCAGTCCAGCTTGGACAGGGGCTCGGGAGCAGTACTTC. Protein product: CASSPAWTGAREQYF.

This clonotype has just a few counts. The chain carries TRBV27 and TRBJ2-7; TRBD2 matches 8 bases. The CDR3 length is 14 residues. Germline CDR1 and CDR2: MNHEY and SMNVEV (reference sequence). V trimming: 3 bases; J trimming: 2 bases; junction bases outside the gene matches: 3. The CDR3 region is CASSLRGATYEQYF. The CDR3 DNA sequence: TGTGCCAGCAGTTTGCGGGGGGCTACCTACGAGCAGTACTTC.

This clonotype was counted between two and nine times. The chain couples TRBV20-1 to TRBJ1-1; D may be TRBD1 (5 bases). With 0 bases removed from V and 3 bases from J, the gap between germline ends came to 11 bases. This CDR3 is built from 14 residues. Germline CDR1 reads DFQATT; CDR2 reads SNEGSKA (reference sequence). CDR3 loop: CSARERTLDTEAFF. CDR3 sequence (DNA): TGCAGTGCTAGAGAAAGGACACTGGACACTGAAGCTTTCTTT.

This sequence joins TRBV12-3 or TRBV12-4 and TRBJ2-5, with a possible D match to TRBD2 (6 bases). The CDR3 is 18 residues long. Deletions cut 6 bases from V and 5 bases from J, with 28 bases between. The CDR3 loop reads CASSSGAPAGRYWETQYF. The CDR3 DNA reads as TGTGCCAGCAGCTCCGGAGCCCCCGCGGGACGTTATTGGGAGACCCAGTACTTC.

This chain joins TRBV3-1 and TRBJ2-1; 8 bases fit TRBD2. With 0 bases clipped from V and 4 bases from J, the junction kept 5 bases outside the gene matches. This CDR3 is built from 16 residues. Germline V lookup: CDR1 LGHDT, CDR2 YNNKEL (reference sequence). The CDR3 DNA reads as TGTGCCAGCAGCCAAGAGCCAGCGGGGGTGTACAATGAGCAGTTCTTC. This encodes CASSQEPAGVYNEQFF.

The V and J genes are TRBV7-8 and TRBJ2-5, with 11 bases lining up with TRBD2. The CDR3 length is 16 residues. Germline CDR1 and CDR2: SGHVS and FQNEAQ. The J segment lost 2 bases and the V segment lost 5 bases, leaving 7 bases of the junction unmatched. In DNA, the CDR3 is TGTGCCAGCAGCCCCGGGACTAGCGGCCTTCAAGAGACCCAGTACTTC. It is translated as CASSPGTSGLQETQYF. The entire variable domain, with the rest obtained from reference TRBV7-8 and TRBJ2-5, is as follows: GAGVSQSPRYKVAKRGQDVALRCDPISGHVSLFWYQQALGQGPEFLTYFQNEAQLDKSGLPSDRFFAERPEGSVSTLKIQRTQQEDSAVYLCASSPGTSGLQETQYFGPGTRLLVL.

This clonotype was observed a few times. The CDR3, as DNA: TGCGCCAGCAGTGCGACCCCGGCGGACGAGCAGTACTTC. Translation: CASSATPADEQYF. This rearrangement joins TRBV5-1 to TRBJ2-7; D ambiguous. Germline CDR1 reads SGHRS; CDR2 reads YFSETQ. Trimming stripped 5 bases from V and 5 bases from J, with 14 bases between. The CDR3 is made up of 13 amino acids.

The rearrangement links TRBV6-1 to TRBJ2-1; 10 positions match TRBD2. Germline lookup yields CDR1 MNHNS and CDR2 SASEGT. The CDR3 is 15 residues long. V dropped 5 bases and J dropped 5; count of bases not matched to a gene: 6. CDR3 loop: CASSNSGGLDNEQFF. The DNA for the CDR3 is TGTGCCAGCAGTAATAGCGGGGGGCTCGACAATGAGCAGTTCTTC.

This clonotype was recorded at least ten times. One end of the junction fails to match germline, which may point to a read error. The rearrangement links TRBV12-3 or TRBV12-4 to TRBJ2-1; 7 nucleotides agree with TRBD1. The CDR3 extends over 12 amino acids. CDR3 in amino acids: CASSLGDRVLVF. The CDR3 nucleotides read TGTGCCAGCAGTTTAGGCGACAGGGTTTTGGTCTTC.

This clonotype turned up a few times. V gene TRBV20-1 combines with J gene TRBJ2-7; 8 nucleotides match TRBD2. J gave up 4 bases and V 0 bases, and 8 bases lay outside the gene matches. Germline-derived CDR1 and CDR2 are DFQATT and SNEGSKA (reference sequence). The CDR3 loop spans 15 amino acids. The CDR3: CSAREPGGPLYEQYF. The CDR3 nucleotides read TGCAGTGCTAGAGAACCGGGGGGGCCCCTATACGAGCAGTACTTC.

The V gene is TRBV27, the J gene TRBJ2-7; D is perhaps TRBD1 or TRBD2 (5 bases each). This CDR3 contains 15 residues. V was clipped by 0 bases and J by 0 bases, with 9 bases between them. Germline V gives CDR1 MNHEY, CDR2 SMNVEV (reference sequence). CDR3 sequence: CASSLSGTVSYEQYF. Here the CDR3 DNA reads TGTGCCAGCAGTTTATCGGGGACCGTCTCCTACGAGCAGTACTTC.

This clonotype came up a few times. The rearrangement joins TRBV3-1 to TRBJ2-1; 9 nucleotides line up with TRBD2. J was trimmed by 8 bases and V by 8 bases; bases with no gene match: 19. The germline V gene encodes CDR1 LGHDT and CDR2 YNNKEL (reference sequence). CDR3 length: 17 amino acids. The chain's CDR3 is CASEPNDPGLANHEQFF. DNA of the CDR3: TGTGCCAGCGAACCCAATGACCCGGGACTAGCAAACCATGAGCAGTTCTTC.

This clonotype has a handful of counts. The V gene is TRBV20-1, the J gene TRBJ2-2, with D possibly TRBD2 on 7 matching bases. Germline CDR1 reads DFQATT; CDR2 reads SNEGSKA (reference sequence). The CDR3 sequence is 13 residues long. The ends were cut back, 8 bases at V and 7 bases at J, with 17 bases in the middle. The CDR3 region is CSLLGGVGGELFF. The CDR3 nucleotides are TGCAGTCTCCTAGGGGGGGTTGGCGGGGAGCTGTTTTTT.

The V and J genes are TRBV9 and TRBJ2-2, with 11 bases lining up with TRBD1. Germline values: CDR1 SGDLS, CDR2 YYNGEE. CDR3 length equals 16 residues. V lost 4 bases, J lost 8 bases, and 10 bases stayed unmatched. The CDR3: CASSLRTGGTLGELFF. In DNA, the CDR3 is TGTGCCAGCAGCCTCCGGACAGGGGGCACTTTGGGGGAGCTGTTTTTT.

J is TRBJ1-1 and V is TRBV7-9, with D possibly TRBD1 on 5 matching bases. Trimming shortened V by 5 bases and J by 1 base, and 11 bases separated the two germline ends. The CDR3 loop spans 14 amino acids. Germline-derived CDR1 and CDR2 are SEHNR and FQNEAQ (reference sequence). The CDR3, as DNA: TGTGCCAGCAGCGAAAGGGACGGGAACACTGAAGCTTTCTTT. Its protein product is CASSERDGNTEAFF. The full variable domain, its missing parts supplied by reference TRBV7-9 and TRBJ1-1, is DTGVSQNPRHKITKRGQNVTFRCDPISEHNRLYWYRQTLGQGPEFLTYFQNEAQLEKSRLLSDRFSAERPKGSFSTLEIQRTEQGDSAMYLCASSERDGNTEAFFGQGTRLTVV.

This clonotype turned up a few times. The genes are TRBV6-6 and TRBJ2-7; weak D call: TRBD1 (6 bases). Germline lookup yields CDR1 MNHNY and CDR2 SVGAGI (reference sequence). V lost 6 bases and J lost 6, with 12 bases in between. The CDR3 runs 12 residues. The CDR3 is CASRTSGVEQYF. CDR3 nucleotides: TGTGCCAGCAGAACCTCAGGGGTCGAGCAGTACTTC.

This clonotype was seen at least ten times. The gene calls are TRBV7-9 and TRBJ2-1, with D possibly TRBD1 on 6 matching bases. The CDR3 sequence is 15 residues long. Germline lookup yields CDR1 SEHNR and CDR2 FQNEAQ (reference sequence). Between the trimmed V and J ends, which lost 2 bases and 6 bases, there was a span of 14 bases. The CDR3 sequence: CASSLSGGGGNEQFF. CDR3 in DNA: TGTGCCAGCAGCTTAAGTGGGGGCGGAGGCAATGAGCAGTTCTTC.

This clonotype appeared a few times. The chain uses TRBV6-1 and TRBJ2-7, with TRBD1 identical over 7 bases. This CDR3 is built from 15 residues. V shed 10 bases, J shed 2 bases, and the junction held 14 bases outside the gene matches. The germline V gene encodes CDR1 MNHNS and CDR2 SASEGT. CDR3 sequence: CATRADRSITYEQYF. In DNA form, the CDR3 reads TGTGCCACCCGAGCGGACAGGTCAATCACCTACGAGCAGTACTTC.

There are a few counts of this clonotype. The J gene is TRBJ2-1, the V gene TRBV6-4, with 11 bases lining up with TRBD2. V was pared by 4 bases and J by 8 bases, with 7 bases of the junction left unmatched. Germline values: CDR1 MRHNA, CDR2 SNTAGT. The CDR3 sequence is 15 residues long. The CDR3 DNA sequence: TGTGCCAGCAGTGTAGCCGCGACTAGCGGGGATGAGCAGTTCTTC. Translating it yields CASSVAATSGDEQFF.

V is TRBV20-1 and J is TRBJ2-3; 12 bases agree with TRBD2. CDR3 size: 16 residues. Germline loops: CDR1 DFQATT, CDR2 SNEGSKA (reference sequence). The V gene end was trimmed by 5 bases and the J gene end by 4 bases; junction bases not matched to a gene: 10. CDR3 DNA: TGCAGTGCTCAGACTAGCGGGGGATTCATCGCAGATACGCAGTATTTT. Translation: CSAQTSGGFIADTQYF.

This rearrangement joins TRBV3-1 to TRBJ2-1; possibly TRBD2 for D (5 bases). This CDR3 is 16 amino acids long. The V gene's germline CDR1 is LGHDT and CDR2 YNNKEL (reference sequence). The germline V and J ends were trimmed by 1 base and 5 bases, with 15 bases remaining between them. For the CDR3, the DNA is TGTGCCAGCAGCCAAGTCCCTGCGGAACTAGACAATGAGCAGTTCTTC. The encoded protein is CASSQVPAELDNEQFF.

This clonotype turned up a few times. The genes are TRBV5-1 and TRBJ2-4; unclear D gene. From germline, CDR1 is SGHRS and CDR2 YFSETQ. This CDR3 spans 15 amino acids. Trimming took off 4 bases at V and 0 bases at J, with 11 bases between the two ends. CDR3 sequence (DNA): TGCGCCAGCAGCCACATCACTGAAGCCAAAAACATTCAGTACTTC. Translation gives CASSHITEAKNIQYF.